These 6 T cell receptor beta chains were all obtained from the same sample, sequenced in a study of OX40 agonist ivuxolimab in advanced cancers. Receptor amplification or capture employed the immunoSEQ multiplex PCR assay. The immuneACCESS repertoire file appears here via TCRdb, limited to in-frame rearrangements. These files lack a portion of the clones; in checked studies, under half of the deficit traces to unresolved V genes, and the cause of the others is not known. In all, the sample holds around 80,000 clones, and around 84% of those were seen once. 6.5% to 8% of the sample is taken by the ten largest. This material consisted of CD4+ or CD8+ T cells sorted from blood, taken in a trial of the OX40 agonist ivuxolimab. These receptors came from an adult with an advanced solid tumor such as melanoma, head and neck, liver or kidney cancer.

V usage is TRBV11-3 and J usage is TRBJ2-5; 9 bases fit TRBD1. CDR1 and CDR2 from the germline V gene are SGHNT and YENEEA. After removal of 5 bases from V and 5 bases from J, the junction contained 9 bases not matched to a gene. This CDR3 comprises 15 residues. The CDR3 loop is CASSRPGTGLETQYF. CDR3 nucleotide sequence: TGTGCCAGCAGCCGTCCCGGGACAGGGTTGGAGACCCAGTACTTC.

CDR3 in amino acids: CASSFEGRNQPQHF. The CDR3 coding sequence is TGTGCCAGCAGCTTTGAGGGGCGCAATCAGCCCCAGCATTTT. V and J are TRBV7-2 and TRBJ1-5; TRBD1 is a possible D gene (5 bases). Germline V gene lookup returns CDR1 SGHTA and CDR2 FQGNSA. This CDR3 is 14 amino acids long. V was cut by 3 bases and J by 2 bases, with 8 bases left in between.

The chain employs TRBV9 and TRBJ1-4; D unresolved. Germline loops: CDR1 SGDLS, CDR2 YYNGEE. This CDR3 is built from 13 residues. V was shortened by 3 bases and J by 6 bases, with 9 bases between the two germline ends. The CDR3 DNA follows: TGTGCCAGCAGCGCAAGAGAGCATGAAAAACTGTTTTTT. Amino acid sequence: CASSAREHEKLFF.

The chain joins TRBV19 to TRBJ1-6, with TRBD1 as a possible D gene (5 bases). Germline V CDR1 and CDR2: LNHDA, SQIVND (reference sequence). V lost 5 bases and J lost 8, with 19 bases in between. The CDR3 has 16 amino acids. The CDR3 here is CASSPARGVTDSPLHF. DNA of the CDR3: TGTGCCAGTAGTCCCGCCCGGGGGGTGACGGATTCACCCCTCCACTTT.

The sample holds a few counts of this clone. The chain is built from TRBV9 and TRBJ1-1; 7 nucleotides agree with TRBD1. This CDR3 comprises 14 residues. Germline V gene lookup returns CDR1 SGDLS and CDR2 YYNGEE. Germline trimming cut 5 bases from V and 0 bases from J; bases unmatched to any gene: 4. CDR3 region: CASSWDSLNTEAFF. The CDR3 DNA reads TGTGCCAGCAGTTGGGACAGCTTGAACACTGAAGCTTTCTTT.

This CDR3 is CASPWTRDRTYEQYV. The CDR3, as DNA: TGTGCCAGCCCCTGGACCCGGGACAGAACCTACGAGCAGTACGTC. The V gene is TRBV10-3, the J gene TRBJ2-7; TRBD1 aligns across 7 bases. In germline, CDR1 is ENHRY, CDR2 SYGVKD. Unmatched junction bases numbered 14, after V lost 10 bases and J lost 2 bases. The CDR3 covers 15 residues.